The 3 T cell receptor beta chains below all came from one sample that was sequenced in a study of CD8 T cells in Susac syndrome. When the RNA was reverse transcribed, random hexamers were used with an input of about 0.45 to 1 ug. TCRdb recomputed calls from the immunoSEQ multiplex PCR reads with MiXCR, one row per CDR3 protein. The sample lists over 100,000 distinct CDR3 sequences, 95% to 98% occurring once. Sample: CD4+ T cells from PBMCs. Receptors were obtained from a human donor in good health.

The chain is built from TRBV12-3 or TRBV12-4 and TRBJ2-2; no definite D call. Trimming pared 2 bases from V and 3 bases from J, leaving 4 bases between. This CDR3 has 13 amino acids. The CDR3 sequence: CASSLWDTGELFF. In DNA, the CDR3 is TGTGCCAGCAGTTTATGGGACACCGGGGAGCTGTTTTTT.

The chain links TRBV25-1 to TRBJ2-5; 9 bases agree with TRBD2. From germline, CDR1 is MGHDK and CDR2 SYGVNS. The ends lost 1 base at V and 6 bases at J; junction bases unmatched: 6. The CDR3 length is 15 residues. CDR3 region: CASSESSSGKKTQYF. The CDR3 region has the DNA TGTGCCAGCAGTGAATCATCTAGCGGGAAGAAGACCCAGTACTTC.

The genes are TRBV27 and TRBJ2-5; D ambiguous. With 1 base removed from V and 5 bases from J, the gap between germline ends came to 8 bases. Looked up from germline, CDR1 is MNHEY and CDR2 is SMNVEV (reference sequence). CDR3 length equals 13 residues. CDR3 coding DNA: TGTGCCAGCAGTTTATTGGGTAGGGAGACCCAGTACTTC. It translates to CASSLLGRETQYF.